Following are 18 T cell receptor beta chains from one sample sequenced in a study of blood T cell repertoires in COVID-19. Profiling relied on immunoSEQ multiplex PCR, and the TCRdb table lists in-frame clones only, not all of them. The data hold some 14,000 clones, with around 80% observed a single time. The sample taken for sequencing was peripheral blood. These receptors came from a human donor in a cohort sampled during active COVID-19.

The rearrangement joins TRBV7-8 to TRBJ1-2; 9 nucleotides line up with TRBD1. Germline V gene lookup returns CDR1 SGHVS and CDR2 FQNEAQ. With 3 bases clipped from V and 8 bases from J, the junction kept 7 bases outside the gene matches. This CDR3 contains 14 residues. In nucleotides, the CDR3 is TGTGCCAGCAGCTTCTGGACAGGGGCGGGGGGCTACACCTTC. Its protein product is CASSFWTGAGGYTF.

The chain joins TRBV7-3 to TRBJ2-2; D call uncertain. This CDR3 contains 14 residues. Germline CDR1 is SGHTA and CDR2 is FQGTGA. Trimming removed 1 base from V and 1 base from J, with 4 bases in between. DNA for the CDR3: TGTGCCAGCAGCTTAAGTCGGAACACCGGGGAGCTGTTTTTT. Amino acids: CASSLSRNTGELFF. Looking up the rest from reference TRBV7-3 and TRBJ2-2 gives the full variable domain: GAGVSQTPSNKVTEKGKYVELRCDPISGHTALYWYRQSLGQGPEFLIYFQGTGAADDSGLPNDRFFAVRPEGSVSTLKIQRTERGDSAVYLCASSLSRNTGELFFGEGSRLTVL.

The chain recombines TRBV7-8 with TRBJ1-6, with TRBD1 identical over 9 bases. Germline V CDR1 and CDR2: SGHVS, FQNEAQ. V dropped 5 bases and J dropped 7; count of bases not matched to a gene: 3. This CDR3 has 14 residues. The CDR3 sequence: CASSRDRGNSPLHF. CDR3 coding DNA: TGTGCCAGCAGCCGCGACAGGGGGAATTCACCCCTCCACTTT.

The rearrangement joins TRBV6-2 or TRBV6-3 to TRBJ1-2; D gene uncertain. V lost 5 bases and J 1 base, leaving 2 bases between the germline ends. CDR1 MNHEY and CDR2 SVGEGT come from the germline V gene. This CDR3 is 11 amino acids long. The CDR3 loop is CASSRNYGYTF. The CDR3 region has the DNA TGTGCCAGCAGTCGTAACTATGGCTACACCTTC.

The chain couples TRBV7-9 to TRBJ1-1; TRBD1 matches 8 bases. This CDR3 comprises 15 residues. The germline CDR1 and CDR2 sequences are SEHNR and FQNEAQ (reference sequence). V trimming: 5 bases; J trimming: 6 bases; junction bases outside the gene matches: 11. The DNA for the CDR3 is TGTGCCAGCAGCGTCGACAGGGGTGGGTTCTCTGAAGCTTTCTTT. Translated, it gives CASSVDRGGFSEAFF.

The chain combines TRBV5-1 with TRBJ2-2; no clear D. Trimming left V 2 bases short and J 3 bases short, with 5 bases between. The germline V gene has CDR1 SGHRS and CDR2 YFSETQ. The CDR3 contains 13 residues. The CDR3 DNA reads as TGCGCCAGCAGCTTACGGGACACCGGGGAGCTGTTTTTT. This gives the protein CASSLRDTGELFF.

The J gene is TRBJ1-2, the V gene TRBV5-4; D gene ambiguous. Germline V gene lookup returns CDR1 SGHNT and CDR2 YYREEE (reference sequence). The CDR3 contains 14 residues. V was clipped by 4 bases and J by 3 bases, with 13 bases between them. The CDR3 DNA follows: TGTGCCAGCAGCAGCGAATCGAGGGACTATGGCTACACCTTC. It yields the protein CASSSESRDYGYTF. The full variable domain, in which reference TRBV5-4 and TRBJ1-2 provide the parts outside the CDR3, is ETGVTQSPTHLIKTRGQQVTLRCSSQSGHNTVSWYQQALGQGPQFIFQYYREEENGRGNFPPRFSGLQFPNYSSELNVNALELDDSALYLCASSSESRDYGYTFGSGTRLTVV.

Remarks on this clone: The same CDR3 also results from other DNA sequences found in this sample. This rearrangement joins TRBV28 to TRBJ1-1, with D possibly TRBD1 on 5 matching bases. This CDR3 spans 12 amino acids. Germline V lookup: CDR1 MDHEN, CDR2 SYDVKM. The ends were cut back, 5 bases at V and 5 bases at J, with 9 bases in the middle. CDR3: CASSIRGTEAFF. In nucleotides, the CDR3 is TGTGCCAGCAGTATCCGGGGGACTGAAGCTTTCTTT.

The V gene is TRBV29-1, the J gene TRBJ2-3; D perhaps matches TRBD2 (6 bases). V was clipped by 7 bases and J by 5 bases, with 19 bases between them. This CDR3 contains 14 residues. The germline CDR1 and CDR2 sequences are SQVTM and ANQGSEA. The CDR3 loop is CSATIREKGDTQYF. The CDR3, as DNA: TGCAGCGCTACGATACGGGAGAAGGGAGATACGCAGTATTTT.

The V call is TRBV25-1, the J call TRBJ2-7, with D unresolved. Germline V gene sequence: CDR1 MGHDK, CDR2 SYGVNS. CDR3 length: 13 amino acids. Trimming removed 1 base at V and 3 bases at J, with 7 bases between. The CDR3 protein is CASSESSGYEQYF. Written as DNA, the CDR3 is TGTGCCAGCAGTGAATCTTCAGGCTACGAGCAGTACTTC.

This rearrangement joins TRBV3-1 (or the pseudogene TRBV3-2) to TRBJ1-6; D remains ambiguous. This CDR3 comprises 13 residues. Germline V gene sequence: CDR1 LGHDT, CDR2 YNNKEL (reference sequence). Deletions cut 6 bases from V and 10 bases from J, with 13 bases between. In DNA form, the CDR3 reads TGTGCCAGCAGGCGGGCCACGGGGTCACCCCTCCACTTT. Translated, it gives CASRRATGSPLHF.

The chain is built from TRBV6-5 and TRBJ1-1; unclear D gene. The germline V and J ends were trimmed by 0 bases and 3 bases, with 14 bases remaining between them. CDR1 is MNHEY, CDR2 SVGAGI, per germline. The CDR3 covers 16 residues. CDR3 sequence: CASSYSPGRGDTEAFF. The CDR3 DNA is TGTGCCAGCAGTTACTCTCCAGGCCGCGGGGACACTGAAGCTTTCTTT.

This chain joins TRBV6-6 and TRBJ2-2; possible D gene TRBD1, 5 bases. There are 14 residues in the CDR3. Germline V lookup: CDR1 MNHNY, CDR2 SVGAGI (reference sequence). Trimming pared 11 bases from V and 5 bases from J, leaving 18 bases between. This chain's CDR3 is CACLGQGWTGELFF. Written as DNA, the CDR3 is TGTGCCTGCCTCGGGCAGGGATGGACCGGGGAGCTGTTTTTT.

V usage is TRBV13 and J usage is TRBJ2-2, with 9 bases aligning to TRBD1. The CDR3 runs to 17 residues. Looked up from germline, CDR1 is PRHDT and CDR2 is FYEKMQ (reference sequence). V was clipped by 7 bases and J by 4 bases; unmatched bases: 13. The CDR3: CASNPRVGTGTTGELFF. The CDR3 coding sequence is TGTGCCAGCAACCCAAGGGTTGGGACAGGGACCACCGGGGAGCTGTTTTTT.

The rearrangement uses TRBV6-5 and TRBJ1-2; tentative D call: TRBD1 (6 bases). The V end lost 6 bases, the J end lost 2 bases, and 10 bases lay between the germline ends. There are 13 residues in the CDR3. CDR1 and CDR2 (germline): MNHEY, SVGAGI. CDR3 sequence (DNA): TGTGCCAGCAGGAGGACAGCAAACTATGGCTACACCTTC. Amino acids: CASRRTANYGYTF.

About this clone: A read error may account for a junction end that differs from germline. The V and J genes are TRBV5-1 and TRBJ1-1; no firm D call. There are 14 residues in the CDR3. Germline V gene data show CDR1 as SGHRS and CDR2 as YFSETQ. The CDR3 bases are TGCGCCAGCAGCTTTTCGGGGTGGAACAGTGAAGCTTTCTTT. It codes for CASSFSGWNSEAFF. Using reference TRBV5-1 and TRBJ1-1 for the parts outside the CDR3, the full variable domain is KAGVTQTPRYLIKTRGQQVTLSCSPISGHRSVSWYQQTPGQGLQFLFEYFSETQRNKGNFPGRFSGRQFSNSRSEMNVSTLELGDSALYLCASSFSGWNSEAFFGQGTRLTVV.

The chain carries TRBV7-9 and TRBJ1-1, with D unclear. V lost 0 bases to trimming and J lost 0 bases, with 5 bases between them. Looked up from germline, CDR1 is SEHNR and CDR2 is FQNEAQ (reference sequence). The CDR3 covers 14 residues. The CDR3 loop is CASSLAGMNTEAFF. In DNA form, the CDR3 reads TGTGCCAGCAGCTTAGCGGGCATGAACACTGAAGCTTTCTTT.

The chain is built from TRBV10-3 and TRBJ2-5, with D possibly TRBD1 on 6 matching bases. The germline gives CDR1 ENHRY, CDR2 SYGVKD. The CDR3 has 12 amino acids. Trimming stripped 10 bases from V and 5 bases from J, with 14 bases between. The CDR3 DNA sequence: TGTGCCAGCGCACAGGGCGGGGAGACCCAGTACTTC. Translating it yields CASAQGGETQYF.